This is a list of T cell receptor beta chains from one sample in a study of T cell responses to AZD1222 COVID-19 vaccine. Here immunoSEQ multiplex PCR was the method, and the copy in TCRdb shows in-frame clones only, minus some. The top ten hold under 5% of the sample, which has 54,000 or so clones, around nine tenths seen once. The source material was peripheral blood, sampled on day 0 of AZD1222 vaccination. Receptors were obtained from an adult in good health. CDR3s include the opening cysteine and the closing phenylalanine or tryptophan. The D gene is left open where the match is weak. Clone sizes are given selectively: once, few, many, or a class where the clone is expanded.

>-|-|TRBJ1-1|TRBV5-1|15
TGCGCCAGCAGTATACAGGGCCCCACGAACACTGAAGCTTTCTTT
CASSIQGPTNTEAFF
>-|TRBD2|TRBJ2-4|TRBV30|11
TGTGCCGCTACGGGGAGGGCCATTCAGTACTTC
CAATGRAIQYF
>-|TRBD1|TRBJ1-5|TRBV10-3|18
TGTGCCATCAGTGAGTCGACGGGGACCGAACAGGGGTATCAGCCCCAGCATTTT
CAISESTGTEQGYQPQHF
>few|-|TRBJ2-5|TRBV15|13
TGTGCCACCAGCAGAGATAGGGGCCAGACCCAGTACTTC
CATSRDRGQTQYF
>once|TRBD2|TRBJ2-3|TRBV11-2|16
TGTGCCAGCAGCTCCCTGCGGGGGGCCGACGCAGATACGCAGTATTTT
CASSSLRGADADTQYF
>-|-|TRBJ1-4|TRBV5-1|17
TGCGCCAGCAGCCTAGGCGGCGGGGGCGCGGGTAATGAAAAACTGTTTTTT
CASSLGGGGAGNEKLFF
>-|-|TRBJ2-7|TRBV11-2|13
TGTGCCAGCAGCACGGAAGGGGGTTATGAGCAGTACTTC
CASSTEGGYEQYF
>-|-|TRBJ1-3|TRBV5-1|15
TGCGCCAGCAGCTTGGGGGGTAGCTCTGGAAACACCATATATTTT
CASSLGGSSGNTIYF
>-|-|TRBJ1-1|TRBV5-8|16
TGTGCCAGCAGCTTCCAACCGGGACGGCAGAACACTGAAGCTTTCTTT
CASSFQPGRQNTEAFF
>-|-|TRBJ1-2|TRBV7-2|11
TGTGCCAGCAGCTTAGGTTCAGGACAGACCTTC
CASSLGSGQTF
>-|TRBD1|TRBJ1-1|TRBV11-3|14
TGTGCCAGCAGCTTAGGGGACAGGGGAAATGAAGCTTTCTTT
CASSLGDRGNEAFF
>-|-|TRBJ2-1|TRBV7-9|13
TGTGCCAGCAGCTTGGACGCAAACAATGAGCAGTTCTTC
CASSLDANNEQFF
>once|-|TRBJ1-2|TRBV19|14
TGTGCCAGTAGTATAGCGGAGACAGCCTATGGCTACACCTTC
CASSIAETAYGYTF
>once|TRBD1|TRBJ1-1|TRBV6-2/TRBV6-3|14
TGTGCCAGCAGTTACGGGCAGGGGGGCACTGAAGCTTTCTTT
CASSYGQGGTEAFF
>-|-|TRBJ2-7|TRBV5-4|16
TGTGCCAGCAGCTCTTCGGGCAAGGGAGTATCCTACGAGCAGTACTTC
CASSSSGKGVSYEQYF
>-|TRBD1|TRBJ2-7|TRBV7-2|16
TGTGCCAGCAGCTTAGGAGTTCCCGTAGGGGGCGGCGAGCAGTACTTC
CASSLGVPVGGGEQYF
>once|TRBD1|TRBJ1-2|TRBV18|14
TGTGCCAGCTCACCGGACAGGGTTGATACTGGCTACACCTTC
CASSPDRVDTGYTF
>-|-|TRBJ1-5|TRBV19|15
TGTGCCAGTAGTAACTCCGGGGTGAGCAATCAGCCCCAGCATTTT
CASSNSGVSNQPQHF
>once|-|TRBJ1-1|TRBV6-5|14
TGTGCCAGCACATCCATCCCGGGGGACACTGAAGCTTTCTTT
CASTSIPGDTEAFF
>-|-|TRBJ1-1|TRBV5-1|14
TGCGCCAGCAGCGTGGACGGGATGAACACTGAAGCTTTCTTT
CASSVDGMNTEAFF
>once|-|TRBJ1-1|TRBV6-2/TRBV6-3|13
TGTGCCAGCAGTTATTCCCAGGGGACTGAAGCTTTCTTT
CASSYSQGTEAFF
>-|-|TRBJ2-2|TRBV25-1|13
TGTGCCAGCCGTCCCCACGAGTACGGGGAGCTGTTTTTT
CASRPHEYGELFF
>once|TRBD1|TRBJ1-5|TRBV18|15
TGTGCCAGCTCACTGACAGGGGTTGGGGATCAGCCCCAGCATTTT
CASSLTGVGDQPQHF
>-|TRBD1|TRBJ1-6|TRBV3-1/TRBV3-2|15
TGTGCCAGCAGCCAAGGGGACAGCTCAAATTCACCCCTCCACTTT
CASSQGDSSNSPLHF
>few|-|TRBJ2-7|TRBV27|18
TGTGCCAGCAGTTTGGGACTTTTAGGGGGGTCTCTCTCCTACGAGCAGTACTTC
CASSLGLLGGSLSYEQYF
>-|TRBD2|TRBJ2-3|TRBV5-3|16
TGTGCCAGAACACACGAACTAGCGGGGGGACCAGATACGCAGTATTTT
CARTHELAGGPDTQYF
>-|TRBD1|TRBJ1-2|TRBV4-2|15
TGTGCCAGCAGCCAAGGGGACAGTGGTGTCTATGGCTACACCTTC
CASSQGDSGVYGYTF
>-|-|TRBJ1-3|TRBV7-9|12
TGTGCCAGCAGCCTAGGGGGAAACACCATATATTTT
CASSLGGNTIYF
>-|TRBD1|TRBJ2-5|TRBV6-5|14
TGTGCCAGCTTAAGCAGGGGGCGTGAAGAGACCCAGTACTTC
CASLSRGREETQYF
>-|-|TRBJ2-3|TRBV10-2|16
TGCGCCAGCAGTGAGGATGCGGGGGCCGGCACAGATACGCAGTATTTT
CASSEDAGAGTDTQYF
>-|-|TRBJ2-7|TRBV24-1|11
TGTGCCACCAGTGATGAATTCGAGCAGTACTTC
CATSDEFEQYF
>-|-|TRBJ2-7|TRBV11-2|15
TGTGCCAGCAGCTTAGGTAGGGGTATCCTCTACGAGCAGTACTTC
CASSLGRGILYEQYF
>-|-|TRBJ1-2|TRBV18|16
TGTGCCAGCTCACCAGAGACCGGGACTCTAAACTATGGCTACACCTTC
CASSPETGTLNYGYTF
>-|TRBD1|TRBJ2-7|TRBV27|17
TGTGCCAGCAGTCCCTGGGACAGCCGACATTGGAACTACGAGCAGTACTTC
CASSPWDSRHWNYEQYF
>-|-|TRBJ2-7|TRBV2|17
TGTGCCAGCATATTAAGGTTGAGGGCAGGGAAGGAGGACGAGCAGTACTTC
CASILRLRAGKEDEQYF
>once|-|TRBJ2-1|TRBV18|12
TGTGCCAGCTCACCAGGCCGCGATGAGCAGTTCTTC
CASSPGRDEQFF
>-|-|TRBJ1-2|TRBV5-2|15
TGTGCCAGCAATGCCGCGCGACGAAAGACCTATGGCTACACCTTC
CASNAARRKTYGYTF
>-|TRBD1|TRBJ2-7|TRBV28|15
TGTGCCAGCAGTACCCCCGGGACAGGATTCCACGAGCAGTACTTC
CASSTPGTGFHEQYF
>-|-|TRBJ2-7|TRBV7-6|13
TGTGCCAGCAGCGCCCGAGCGTGGGGCGAGCAGTACTTC
CASSARAWGEQYF
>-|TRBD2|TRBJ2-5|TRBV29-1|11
TGCAGCGTTGGCGGGGGAGAGACCCAGTACTTC
CSVGGGETQYF
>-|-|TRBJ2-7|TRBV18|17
TGTGCCAGCTCACCCTCAGGGACGGCCCAAATCTCCTACGAGCAGTACTTC
CASSPSGTAQISYEQYF
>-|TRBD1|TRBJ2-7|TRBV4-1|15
TGCGCCAGCAGCCAAGAATGGGACAGATCCTACGAGCAGTACTTC
CASSQEWDRSYEQYF
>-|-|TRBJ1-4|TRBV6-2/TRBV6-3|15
TGTGCCAGCAGTTACTTACGTGCAGGGAATGAAAAACTGTTTTTT
CASSYLRAGNEKLFF
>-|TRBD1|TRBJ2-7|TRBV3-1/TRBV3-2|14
TGTGCCAGCAGACGACAGGGGGCCACCGGCGAGCAGTACTTC
CASRRQGATGEQYF
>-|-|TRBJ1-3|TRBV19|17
TGTGCCAGTAGTTCTACCACAGGGCTTCTCTCTGGAAACACCATATATTTT
CASSSTTGLLSGNTIYF
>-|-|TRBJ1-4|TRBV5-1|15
TGCGCCAGCAGTTACTTGGGGGGCCCCAATGAAAAACTGTTTTTT
CASSYLGGPNEKLFF
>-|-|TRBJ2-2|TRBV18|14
TGTGCCAGCTCAACACTGGACTACACCGGGGAGCTGTTTTTT
CASSTLDYTGELFF
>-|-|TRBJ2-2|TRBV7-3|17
TGTGCCAGCAGCTTAAGTGGGGGCAGGGATAACACCGGGGAGCTGTTTTTT
CASSLSGGRDNTGELFF
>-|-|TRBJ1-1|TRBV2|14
TGTGCCAGCAGTGAAAAGGACACGAACACTGAAGCTTTCTTT
CASSEKDTNTEAFF
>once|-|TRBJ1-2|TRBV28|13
TGTGCCAGCAGTCGACAGAGGGGCCGAGGCTACACCTTC
CASSRQRGRGYTF
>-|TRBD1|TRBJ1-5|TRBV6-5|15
TGTGCCAGCAGCAGCCTGACAGGGTTAGTTCAGCCCCAGCATTTT
CASSSLTGLVQPQHF
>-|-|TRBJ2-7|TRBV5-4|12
TGTGCCAGCAGCTTGGCGACTGGGGAGCAGTACTTC
CASSLATGEQYF
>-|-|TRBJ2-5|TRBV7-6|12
TGTGCCAGCAGCTTAGCAGGAGAGACCCAGTACTTC
CASSLAGETQYF
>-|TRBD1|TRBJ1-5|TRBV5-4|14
TGTGCCAGCAGCTTACAGGGGGCTCGGCAGCCCCAGCATTTT
CASSLQGARQPQHF
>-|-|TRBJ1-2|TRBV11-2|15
TGTGCCAGCAGCTTAAGTCCGGGGGCGAACTATGGCTACACCTTC
CASSLSPGANYGYTF
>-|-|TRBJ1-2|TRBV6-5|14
TGTGCCAGCAGTTCAGCCAGCTCTAACTATGGCTACACCTTC
CASSSASSNYGYTF
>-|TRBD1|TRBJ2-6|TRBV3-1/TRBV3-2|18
TGTGCCAGCAGCCAAGCCGTGGGACAGGGTACTGGGGCCAACGTCCTGACTTTC
CASSQAVGQGTGANVLTF